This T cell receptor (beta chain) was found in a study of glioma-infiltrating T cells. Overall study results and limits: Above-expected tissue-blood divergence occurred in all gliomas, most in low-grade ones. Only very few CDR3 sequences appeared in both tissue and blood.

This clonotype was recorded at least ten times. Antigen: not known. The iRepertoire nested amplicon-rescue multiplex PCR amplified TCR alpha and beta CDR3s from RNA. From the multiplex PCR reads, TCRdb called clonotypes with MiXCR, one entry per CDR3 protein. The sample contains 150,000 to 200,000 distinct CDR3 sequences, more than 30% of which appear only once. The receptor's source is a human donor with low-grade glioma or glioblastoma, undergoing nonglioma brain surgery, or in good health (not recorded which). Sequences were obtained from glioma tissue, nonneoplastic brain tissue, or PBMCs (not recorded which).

CDR3 residues: CATSRDANEQFF. The CDR3, as DNA: TGTGCCACCAGCAGAGATGCCAATGAGCAGTTCTTC. The V call is TRBV15, the J call TRBJ2-1; unclear D gene. Trimming pared 0 bases from V and 6 bases from J, leaving 3 bases between. Germline CDR1 and CDR2: LNHNV and YYDKDF (reference sequence). The CDR3 is made up of 12 amino acids.